The 17 T cell receptor beta chains below were found in one sample sequenced in a study of T cell repertoires in cytomegalovirus infection. Antigens of these TCRs are unknown. TCRdb reprocessed the reads via MiXCR and lists one record per CDR3 protein. The sample contains under 450,000 distinct CDR3 sequences, roughly a third of which appear only once. Sequencing used cultured PBMCs, obtained from culture after CMV antigen stimulation. The receptors were gathered from a human donor in good health (CMV status not recorded). Some clones in this sample may be carry-over from other donors' samples.

This clonotype showed up just a few times. The chain uses TRBV12-3 or TRBV12-4 and TRBJ1-5; 8 nucleotides align to TRBD1. This CDR3 has 15 residues. V lost 5 bases, J lost 4 bases, and 7 bases stayed unmatched. DNA of the CDR3: TGTGCCAGCAGTGGTCGGGACAGGAGGAATCAGCCCCAGCATTTT. It translates to CASSGRDRRNQPQHF.

This sequence joins TRBV7-2 and TRBJ1-1; possibly TRBD1 for D (6 bases). V gave up 5 bases and J gave up 8 bases, with 18 bases separating them. Germline values: CDR1 SGHTA, CDR2 FQGNSA. The CDR3 consists of 14 residues. The CDR3 coding sequence is TGTGCCAGCAGCCGACTTATTGGCAGGGGAGAAGCTTTCTTT. It encodes CASSRLIGRGEAFF.

This clonotype appeared a few times. This chain uses TRBV6-1 with TRBJ1-5; no definite D call. Germline V CDR1 and CDR2: MNHNS, SASEGT. V gave up 6 bases and J gave up 3 bases, with 9 bases separating them. The CDR3 length is 13 residues. The CDR3 DNA sequence: TGTGCCAGCAGCCTAGACAACAATCAGCCCCAGCATTTT. It translates to CASSLDNNQPQHF.

The chain employs TRBV29-1 and TRBJ2-1; D is perhaps TRBD2 (5 bases). Trimming shortened V by 6 bases and J by 7 bases, and 7 bases separated the two germline ends. The CDR3 is 10 residues long. Germline V gives CDR1 SQVTM, CDR2 ANQGSEA. The CDR3 sequence is CSVVANEQFF. The CDR3 bases are TGCAGCGTGGTAGCGAATGAGCAGTTCTTC.

This clonotype was counted a few times. The chain has TRBV12-5 and TRBJ2-1; 8 bases match TRBD1. After removal of 2 bases from V and 1 base from J, the junction contained 13 bases not matched to a gene. Germline values: CDR1 LGHNT, CDR2 FRNRAP. CDR3 size: 19 residues. CDR3 residues: CASGLRTHDTGGSYNEQFF. The CDR3 bases are TGTGCTAGTGGTTTGCGGACCCACGATACAGGGGGATCCTACAATGAGCAGTTCTTC.

The V and J genes are TRBV12-3 or TRBV12-4 and TRBJ1-1; D not resolved. V was trimmed by 5 bases and J by 1 base, leaving 11 bases between them. CDR3 length: 14 residues. As DNA, the CDR3 is TGTGCCAGCAGTACCATAGGAGGGAACACTGAAGCTTTCTTT. Protein: CASSTIGGNTEAFF.

The V call is TRBV7-3, the J call TRBJ2-5; D gene unclear. There are 15 residues in the CDR3. Germline loops: CDR1 SGHTA, CDR2 FQGTGA. The V and J ends lost 0 bases and 3 bases respectively, with 11 bases between them. The CDR3 loop reads CASSLTPAEEETQYF. CDR3 sequence (DNA): TGTGCCAGCAGCTTAACTCCCGCAGAGGAAGAGACCCAGTACTTC.

The chain has TRBV28 and TRBJ2-5, with TRBD1 as a possible D gene (6 bases). The CDR3 has 16 amino acids. Germline V gene lookup returns CDR1 MDHEN and CDR2 SYDVKM. Trimming removed 1 base from V and 0 bases from J, with 12 bases in between. The CDR3 spells CASSLFGDTNQETQYF. For the CDR3, the DNA is TGTGCCAGCAGTTTATTTGGGGACACAAACCAAGAGACCCAGTACTTC.

The chain recombines TRBV18 with TRBJ1-2; D not resolved. This CDR3 is built from 14 residues. The V gene's germline CDR1 is KGHSH and CDR2 LQKENI. V was pared by 0 bases and J by 5 bases, with 10 bases between. DNA of the CDR3: TGTGCCAGCTCACCACCCGGGAACCGGTATGGCTACACCTTC. It specifies CASSPPGNRYGYTF.

This clonotype was seen a few times. The chain carries TRBV4-3 and TRBJ2-5; D not resolved. V lost 4 bases to trimming and J lost 4 bases, with 13 bases between them. CDR1 and CDR2 from the germline V gene are LGHNA and YSLEER. The CDR3 sequence is 14 residues long. CDR3 in amino acids: CASSPVARGETQYF. In DNA form, the CDR3 reads TGCGCCAGCAGCCCAGTGGCGAGAGGAGAGACCCAGTACTTC.

The V gene is TRBV4-3, the J gene TRBJ2-1; no clear D. In germline, CDR1 is LGHNA, CDR2 YSLEER. There are 17 residues in the CDR3. Trimming pared 0 bases from V and 4 bases from J, leaving 16 bases between. CDR3 coding DNA: TGCGCCAGCAGCCAAGATCCCCCCGTAGCCGTTTACAATGAGCAGTTCTTC. It is translated as CASSQDPPVAVYNEQFF.

This chain joins TRBV11-2 and TRBJ2-6, with a tentative D call TRBD1 (5 bases). This CDR3 region has 13 residues. The germline V gene has CDR1 SGHAT and CDR2 FQNNGV. V was cut by 5 bases and J by 11 bases, with 13 bases left in between. DNA of the CDR3: TGTGCCAGCAGCCCAGGATGGGGCGACGTCCTGACTTTC. Its protein product is CASSPGWGDVLTF.

This clonotype was picked up a small number of times. The rearrangement uses TRBV7-2 and TRBJ2-3; D assignment may be TRBD1 or TRBD2 (6 bases each). The germline V and J ends were trimmed by 2 bases and 6 bases, with 9 bases remaining between them. The germline CDR1 and CDR2 sequences are SGHTA and FQGNSA. This CDR3 contains 13 residues. The CDR3 sequence: CASSLRGRDTQYF. The CDR3 nucleotides read TGTGCCAGCAGCTTACGGGGGCGCGATACGCAGTATTTT.

The rearrangement uses TRBV6-4 and TRBJ2-5; 7 bases map to TRBD2. Germline CDR1 reads MRHNA; CDR2 reads SNTAGT. The V and J ends lost 3 bases and 1 base, in that order; junction bases with no gene match: 5. CDR3 length: 15 residues. CDR3 sequence reads: CASSETAGVQETQYF. CDR3 coding DNA: TGTGCCAGCAGTGAGACCGCGGGAGTCCAAGAGACCCAGTACTTC.

This clonotype was seen more than once but under ten times. The rearrangement joins TRBV7-9 to TRBJ1-1; D call uncertain. Germline V gene data show CDR1 as SEHNR and CDR2 as FQNEAQ (reference sequence). Trimming pared 1 base from V and 2 bases from J, leaving 8 bases between. The CDR3 covers 14 residues. CDR3 sequence: CASSLGAANTEAFF. CDR3 DNA sequence: TGTGCCAGCAGCTTAGGGGCGGCCAACACTGAAGCTTTCTTT.

This chain links TRBV2 with TRBJ2-2; D gene ambiguous. The germline V gene encodes CDR1 SNHLY and CDR2 FYNNEI. V lost 7 bases and J lost 4, with 10 bases in between. The CDR3 runs 13 residues. CDR3 coding DNA: TGTGCCAGCATCCTCGCGCGCACCGGGGAGCTGTTTTTT. It is translated as CASILARTGELFF.

In this sample, this clonotype turned up many times. This chain links TRBV11-2 with TRBJ1-1, with 7 bases matching TRBD1. J lost 6 bases, V lost 5 bases, and 3 bases had no gene match. Germline V gene sequence: CDR1 SGHAT, CDR2 FQNNGV. The CDR3 has 12 residues. CDR3 sequence reads: CASSPGTAEAFF. Written as DNA, the CDR3 is TGTGCCAGCAGCCCAGGGACAGCTGAAGCTTTCTTT. Full variable domain (remainder filled in from reference TRBV11-2 and TRBJ1-1): EAGVAQSPRYKIIEKRQSVAFWCNPISGHATLYWYQQILGQGPKLLIQFQNNGVVDDSQLPKDRFSAERLKGVDSTLKIQPAKLEDSAVYLCASSPGTAEAFFGQGTRLTVV.